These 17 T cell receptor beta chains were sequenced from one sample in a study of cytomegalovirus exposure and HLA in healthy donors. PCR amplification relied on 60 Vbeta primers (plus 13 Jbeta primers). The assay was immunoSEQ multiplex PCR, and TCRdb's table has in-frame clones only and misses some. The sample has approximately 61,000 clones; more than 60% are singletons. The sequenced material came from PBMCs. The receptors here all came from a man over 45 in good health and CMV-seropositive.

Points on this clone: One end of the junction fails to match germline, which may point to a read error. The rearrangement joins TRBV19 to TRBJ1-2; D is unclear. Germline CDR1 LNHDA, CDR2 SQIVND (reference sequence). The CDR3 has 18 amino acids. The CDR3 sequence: CATSINPSADRRRYGYTF. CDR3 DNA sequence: TGTGCCACTAGTATAAACCCTTCGGCCGATCGGAGGAGGTATGGCTACACCTTC.

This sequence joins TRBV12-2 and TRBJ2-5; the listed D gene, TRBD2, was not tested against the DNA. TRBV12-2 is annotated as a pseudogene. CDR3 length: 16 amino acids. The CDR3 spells CASRPRTSGNQETQYF. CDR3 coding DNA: TGTGCAAGTCGGCCCCGGACTAGCGGGAACCAAGAGACCCAGTACTTC.

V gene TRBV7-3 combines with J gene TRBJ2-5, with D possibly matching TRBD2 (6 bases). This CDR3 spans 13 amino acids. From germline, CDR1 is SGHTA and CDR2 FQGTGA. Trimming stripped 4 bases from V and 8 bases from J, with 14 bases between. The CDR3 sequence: CASSSAGGYTQYF. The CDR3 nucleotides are TGTGCCAGCAGCTCCGCAGGAGGGTACACCCAGTACTTC.

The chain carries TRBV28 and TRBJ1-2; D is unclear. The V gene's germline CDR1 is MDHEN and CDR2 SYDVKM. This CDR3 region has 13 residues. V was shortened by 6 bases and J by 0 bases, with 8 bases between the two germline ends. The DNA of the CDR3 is TGTGCCAGCAGACTTGACACTAACTATGGCTACACCTTC. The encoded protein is CASRLDTNYGYTF.

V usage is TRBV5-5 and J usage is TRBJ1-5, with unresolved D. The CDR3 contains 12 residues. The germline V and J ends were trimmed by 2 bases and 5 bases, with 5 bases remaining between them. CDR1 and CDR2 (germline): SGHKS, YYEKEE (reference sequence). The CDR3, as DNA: TGTGCCAGCAGCTTCTATGATCAGCCCCAGCATTTT. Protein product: CASSFYDQPQHF.

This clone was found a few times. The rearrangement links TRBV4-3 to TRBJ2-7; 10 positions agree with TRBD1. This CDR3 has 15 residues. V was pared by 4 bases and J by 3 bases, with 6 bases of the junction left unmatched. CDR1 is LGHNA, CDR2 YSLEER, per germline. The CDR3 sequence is CASSLSRTGGYEQYF. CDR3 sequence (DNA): TGCGCCAGCAGCCTGTCTCGGACAGGGGGCTACGAGCAGTACTTC.

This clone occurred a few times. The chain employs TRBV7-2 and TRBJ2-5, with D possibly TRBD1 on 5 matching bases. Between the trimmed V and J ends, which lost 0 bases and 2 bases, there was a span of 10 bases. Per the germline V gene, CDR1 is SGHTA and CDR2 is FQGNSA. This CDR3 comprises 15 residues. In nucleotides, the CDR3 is TGTGCCAGCAGCTTAGCGGGGCAACTTCAAGAGACCCAGTACTTC. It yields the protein CASSLAGQLQETQYF.

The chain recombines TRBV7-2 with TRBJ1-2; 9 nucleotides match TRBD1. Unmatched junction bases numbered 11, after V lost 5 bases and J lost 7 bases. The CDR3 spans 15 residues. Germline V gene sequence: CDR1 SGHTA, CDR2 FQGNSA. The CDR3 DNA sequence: TGTGCCAGCAGCCTCCATACAGGGGGCGCGGGTGGCTACACCTTC. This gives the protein CASSLHTGGAGGYTF.

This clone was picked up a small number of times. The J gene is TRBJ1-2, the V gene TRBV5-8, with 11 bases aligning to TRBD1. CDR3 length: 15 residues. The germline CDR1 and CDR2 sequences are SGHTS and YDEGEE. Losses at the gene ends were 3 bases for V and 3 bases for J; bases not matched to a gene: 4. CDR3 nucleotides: TGTGCCAGCAGCTCACCGGGACAGGGGGACTATGGCTACACCTTC. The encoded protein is CASSSPGQGDYGYTF.

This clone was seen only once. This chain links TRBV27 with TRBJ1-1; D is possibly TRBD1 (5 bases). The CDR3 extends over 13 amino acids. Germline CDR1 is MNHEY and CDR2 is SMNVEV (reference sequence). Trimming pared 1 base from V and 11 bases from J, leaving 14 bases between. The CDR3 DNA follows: TGTGCCAGCAGTTTATGGGCAGGGTTGGGGGCTTTCTTT. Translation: CASSLWAGLGAFF.

CDR3 sequence (DNA): TGTGCCAGCAGCCCAGGACAGGTGATGAACACTGAAGCTTTCTTT. Its translation: CASSPGQVMNTEAFF. The rearrangement joins TRBV9 to TRBJ1-1; 7 nucleotides agree with TRBD1. Germline V lookup: CDR1 SGDLS, CDR2 YYNGEE. J lost 0 bases, V lost 4 bases, and 6 bases had no gene match. CDR3 length: 15 residues.

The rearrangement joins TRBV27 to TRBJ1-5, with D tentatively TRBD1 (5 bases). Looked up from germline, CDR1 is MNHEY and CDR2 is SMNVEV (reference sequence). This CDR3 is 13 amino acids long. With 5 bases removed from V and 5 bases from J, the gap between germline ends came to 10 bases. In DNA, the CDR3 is TGTGCCAGCAGTCACGACAGAGATCAGCCCCAGCATTTT. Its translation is CASSHDRDQPQHF.

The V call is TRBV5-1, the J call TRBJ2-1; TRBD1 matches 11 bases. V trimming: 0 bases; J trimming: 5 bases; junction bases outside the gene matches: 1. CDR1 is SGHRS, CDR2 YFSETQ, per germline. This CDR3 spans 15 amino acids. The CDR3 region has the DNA TGCGCCAGCAGCTTGGGGGACAGGGGGAACAATGAGCAGTTCTTC. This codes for CASSLGDRGNNEQFF.

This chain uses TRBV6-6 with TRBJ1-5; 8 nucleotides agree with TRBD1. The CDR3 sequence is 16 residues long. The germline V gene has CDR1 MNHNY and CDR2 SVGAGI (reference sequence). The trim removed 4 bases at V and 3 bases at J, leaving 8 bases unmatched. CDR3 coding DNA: TGTGCCAGCAGTTCCGCCAGGGGGCAATCCAATCAGCCCCAGCATTTT. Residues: CASSSARGQSNQPQHF.

The CDR3 is CASGGDRAEAFF. The DNA for the CDR3 is TGTGCCAGCGGCGGGGACAGAGCTGAAGCTTTCTTT. The V call is TRBV9, the J call TRBJ1-1; 7 bases match TRBD1. The CDR3 contains 12 residues. Germline trimming cut 7 bases from V and 6 bases from J; bases unmatched to any gene: 6. Germline V gene data show CDR1 as SGDLS and CDR2 as YYNGEE. Full variable domain (remainder filled in from reference TRBV9 and TRBJ1-1): DSGVTQTPKHLITATGQRVTLRCSPRSGDLSVYWYQQSLDQGLQFLIQYYNGEERAKGNILERFSAQQFPDLHSELNLSSLELGDSALYFCASGGDRAEAFFGQGTRLTVV.

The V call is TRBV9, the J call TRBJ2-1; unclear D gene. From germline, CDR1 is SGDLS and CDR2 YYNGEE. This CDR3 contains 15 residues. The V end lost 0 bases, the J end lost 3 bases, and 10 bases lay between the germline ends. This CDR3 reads CASSVGLVGYNEQFF. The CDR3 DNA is TGTGCCAGCAGCGTAGGGCTAGTGGGCTACAATGAGCAGTTCTTC.

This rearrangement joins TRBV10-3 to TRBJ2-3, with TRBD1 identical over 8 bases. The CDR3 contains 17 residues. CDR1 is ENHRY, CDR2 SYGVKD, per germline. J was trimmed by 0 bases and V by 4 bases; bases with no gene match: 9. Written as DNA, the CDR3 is TGTGCCATCAGTGCCCGGACAGGGCCCGATAGCACAGATACGCAGTATTTT. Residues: CAISARTGPDSTDTQYF.